A selection of T cell receptor beta chains follows, all from one sample in a study of cytomegalovirus exposure and HLA in healthy donors. Assay: immunoSEQ multiplex PCR; the TCRdb copy retains only in-frame clones and omits some. The sample includes 90,000 to 140,000 clones, around 75% seen only once; the top ten take roughly 1.9%. Sequences were obtained from PBMCs. These receptors came from a man between 25 and 39 years old in good health and CMV-seronegative. The CDR3 runs from the conserved cysteine through the conserved F or W. A D gene is named only where the DNA matches it firmly. Size is stated for part of the rows, as once, few or many counts, or as a class when the clone is expanded.

size | J | D | V | DNA | CDR3
few | TRBJ2-5 | . | TRBV28 | TGTGCCAGCGTAAACCCTCGACAAACAGGGAAAGAGACCCAGTACTTC | CASVNPRQTGKETQYF
. | TRBJ1-2 | TRBD1 | TRBV5-1 | TGCGCCAGCAGCTTGGTTCCAGGACAGGCAAGGGGCTACACCTTC | CASSLVPGQARGYTF
. | TRBJ2-2 | TRBD2 | TRBV9 | TGTGCCAGCAGCGTAGTAGCGGGAGGCCTAAGGAACACCGGGGAGCTGTTTTTT | CASSVVAGGLRNTGELFF
. | TRBJ1-5 | TRBD1 | TRBV28 | TGTGCCAGCAGTTATCCGGGACAGGGTTTCAATCAGCCCCAGCATTTT | CASSYPGQGFNQPQHF
. | TRBJ2-1 | . | TRBV7-9 | TGTGCCAGCAGCTTAGCTCTTCTTAATGAGCAGTTCTTC | CASSLALLNEQFF
. | TRBJ1-5 | TRBD1 | TRBV5-6 | TGTGCCAGCAGCCGCTATTACAGGGGATTCGGCAATCAGCCCCAGCATTTT | CASSRYYRGFGNQPQHF
few | TRBJ2-7 | TRBD2 | TRBV7-2 | TGTGCCAGCAGCCGAGCAAGCGGGAGTACGGGCTACGAGCAGTACTTC | CASSRASGSTGYEQYF
once | TRBJ1-2 | . | TRBV4-2 | TGTGCCAGCAGCCTCATTTCTCGGGCGGGCTACTATGGCTACACCTTC | CASSLISRAGYYGYTF
. | TRBJ1-5 | . | TRBV2 | TGTGCCAGCAGTGAAGCGGGCAGCAATCAGCCCCAGCATTTT | CASSEAGSNQPQHF
. | TRBJ1-3 | . | TRBV25-1 | TGTGCCAGCAGTGAGACCGGGACACGTGGAAACACCATATATTTT | CASSETGTRGNTIYF
few | TRBJ2-7 | TRBD1 | TRBV5-1 | TGCGCCAGCAGCCAAGACAGGGGCGAGCAGTACTTC | CASSQDRGEQYF
few | TRBJ2-3 | . | TRBV29-1 | TGCAGCGTAGAGGAGATCACAGATACGCAGTATTTT | CSVEEITDTQYF
. | TRBJ2-5 | . | TRBV28 | TGTGCCAGGAAGGGACTTTGTGGCCCACAAGAGACCCAGTACTTC | CARKGLCGPQETQYF
. | TRBJ2-2 | . | TRBV9 | TGTGCCAGCAGCGTAGATCTACTTACCGGGGAGCTGTTTTTT | CASSVDLLTGELFF
. | TRBJ2-1 | TRBD2 | TRBV7-3 | TGTGCCAGCAGCTTAGGGCTAGCGGACAATGAGCAGTTCTTC | CASSLGLADNEQFF
. | TRBJ2-1 | TRBD1 | TRBV5-1 | TGCGCCAGCAGCTTGGGGGGACAGGGGGCGAGATATGAGCAGTTCTTC | CASSLGGQGARYEQFF
few | TRBJ1-1 | . | TRBV18 | TGTGCCAGCTCCACTACTGAGGTAAACACTGAAGCTTTCTTT | CASSTTEVNTEAFF
. | TRBJ1-4 | . | TRBV4-3 | TGCGCCAGCAGCCAAGATCTGGCAGGGAATGAAAAACTGTTTTTT | CASSQDLAGNEKLFF
. | TRBJ1-1 | . | TRBV5-1 | TGCGCCAGCAGAAAAGCGACGGCTGACACTGAAGCTTTCTTT | CASRKATADTEAFF
. | TRBJ2-1 | TRBD2 | TRBV29-1 | TGCAGCGTTCCCCCGGGGGGGAGGGTGGATGAGCAGTTCTTC | CSVPPGGRVDEQFF
. | TRBJ1-2 | . | TRBV27 | TGTGCCAGCAGTCCCGACACTCAAGGAGGCTATGGCTACACCTTC | CASSPDTQGGYGYTF
. | TRBJ1-5 | . | TRBV6-1 | TGTGCCAGCAGTGTACTCCTTAGCAATCAGCCCCAGCATTTT | CASSVLLSNQPQHF
. | TRBJ1-1 | . | TRBV6-1 | TGTGCCAGCAGTGAGGCGGAGGGTCTGTATAACGCTGAAGCTTTCTTT | CASSEAEGLYNAEAFF
. | TRBJ2-7 | TRBD1 | TRBV18 | TGTGCCAGCTCACCATCCCGGGACAGGGCTTACGAGCAGTACTTC | CASSPSRDRAYEQYF
. | TRBJ2-7 | TRBD2 | TRBV13 | TGTGCCAGCAGCCCATCAGGGGCGCGGGAGGTCTCCTACGAGCAGTACTTC | CASSPSGAREVSYEQYF
. | TRBJ2-3 | TRBD2 | TRBV28 | TGTGCCAGCAGTCCCTTGGGGCTAGCGGAAACAGATACGCAGTATTTT | CASSPLGLAETDTQYF
. | TRBJ2-3 | . | TRBV7-9 | TGTTCCCTAAGGCGGGTTAGCACAGATACGCAGTATTTT | CSLRRVSTDTQYF
few | TRBJ1-1 | . | TRBV18 | TGTGCCAGCTCACCACCTTCCGGGATTCCTGAAGCTTTCTTT | CASSPPSGIPEAFF
. | TRBJ2-1 | . | TRBV5-4 | TGTGCCAGCAGCGGAAAACATGACAGTTACAATGAGCAGTTCTTC | CASSGKHDSYNEQFF
. | TRBJ1-5 | . | TRBV27 | TGTGCCAGCAGTCCGCGCGCGACGGGAGATCAGCCCCAGCATTTT | CASSPRATGDQPQHF
. | TRBJ2-2 | TRBD1 | TRBV6-5 | TGTGCCAGCAGTTACCCGACAGGGGAGGCCGGGGAGCTGTTTTTT | CASSYPTGEAGELFF
. | TRBJ2-3 | TRBD2 | TRBV29-1 | TGCAGCGTGGCGCCCTCGACTAGCGGGGGAGCAGATACGCAGTATTTT | CSVAPSTSGGADTQYF
few | TRBJ2-5 | . | TRBV5-4 | TGTGCCAGCAGCTTTGGGGCACAAGAGACCCAGTACTTC | CASSFGAQETQYF
. | TRBJ2-1 | . | TRBV6-6 | TGTGCCAGCCTCGAGGGGGACAATGAGCAGTTCTTC | CASLEGDNEQFF
once | TRBJ2-3 | TRBD2 | TRBV5-1 | TGCGCCAGCAGAGAAGCGGGAGAAACAGATACGCAGTATTTT | CASREAGETDTQYF
. | TRBJ1-1 | . | TRBV5-1 | TGCGCCAGCAGCTTGGGGGCGAACACTGAAGCTTTCTTT | CASSLGANTEAFF
. | TRBJ1-5 | . | TRBV4-1 | TGCGCCAGCAGCCAATACCGAGATAGCAATCAGCCCCAGCATTTT | CASSQYRDSNQPQHF
once | TRBJ2-7 | TRBD2 | TRBV7-9 | TGTGCCAGCAGCCCCCCGAGCGGGGGATACGAGCAGTACTTC | CASSPPSGGYEQYF
. | TRBJ1-2 | TRBD1 | TRBV5-5 | TGTGCCAGCAGCTTGGAAGCGGCAGGGGGTAACTATGGCTACACCTTC | CASSLEAAGGNYGYTF
few | TRBJ1-1 | . | TRBV7-9 | TGTGCCAGCAGCCTACAGGAGGGGCGAAATGAAGCTTTCTTT | CASSLQEGRNEAFF
. | TRBJ2-5 | TRBD2 | TRBV7-2 | TGTGCCAGCAGCTCGGGACTAGCGGGAGGGCCTGGACAAGAGACCCAGTACTTC | CASSSGLAGGPGQETQYF
. | TRBJ1-1 | . | TRBV18 | TGTGCCAGCTCAGCTCTGGCAGGTGAGAACACTGAAGCTTTCTTT | CASSALAGENTEAFF
. | TRBJ1-3 | TRBD1 | TRBV28 | TGTGCCAGCAGTTTAAGGGGGCTGCCCTCTGGAAACACCATATATTTT | CASSLRGLPSGNTIYF
. | TRBJ2-7 | TRBD2 | TRBV4-1 | TGCGCCAGCAGCCAAGCAAGCGGGAGCTCCTACGAGCAGTACTTC | CASSQASGSSYEQYF
. | TRBJ2-5 | . | TRBV6-5 | TGTGCCAGCAGCGCAACCCGACTAGGGCAAGAGACCCAGTACTTC | CASSATRLGQETQYF
. | TRBJ2-7 | . | TRBV30 | TGTGCCTCTCGACAGTCCTCATACGAGCAGTACTTC | CASRQSSYEQYF
few | TRBJ1-6 | . | TRBV2 | TGTGCCAGCAGTGGGGAGGGGAATTCACCCCTCCACTTT | CASSGEGNSPLHF
. | TRBJ2-3 | . | TRBV7-6 | TGTGCCAGCAGCTTAGCGGGGCAGGGTGCGCAGTATTTT | CASSLAGQGAQYF
few | TRBJ2-1 | TRBD2 | TRBV5-5 | TGTGCCAGCAGCTTGGGCACTAGCGGCAATGAGCAGTTCTTC | CASSLGTSGNEQFF
. | TRBJ2-1 | TRBD1 | TRBV7-9 | TGTGCCAGCAGCACCTACAGGGTAGGGACAGGTGAGCAGTTCTTC | CASSTYRVGTGEQFF
. | TRBJ2-1 | . | TRBV11-2 | TGTGCCAGCAGCTCTAACAATGAGCAGTTCTTC | CASSSNNEQFF
. | TRBJ2-1 | TRBD2 | TRBV5-1 | TGCGCCAGCAGCCCCAGACTAGCGGGGGATGAGAATGAGCAGTTCTTC | CASSPRLAGDENEQFF
. | TRBJ1-4 | . | TRBV5-4 | TGTGCCAGCAGCTTGCTCCCAGGGGAAAAAGAAGAAAAACTGTTTTTT | CASSLLPGEKEEKLFF
. | TRBJ2-1 | TRBD1 | TRBV29-1 | TGCAGCGGGGCGGGACAGGGGTACAATGAGCAGTTCTTC | CSGAGQGYNEQFF